This entry lists 8 T cell receptor beta chains sequenced from one sample in a study of cytomegalovirus exposure and HLA in healthy donors (dated by TCRdb to about 2017). Receptors were amplified or captured by the immunoSEQ multiplex PCR assay. The multiplex PCR relied on a mix of 60 forward primers for TCR Vbeta segments and 13 reverse primers for TCR Jbeta segments. TCRdb mirrors the immuneACCESS table, restricted to in-frame sequences. Some clones are absent from its copies; in checked studies, under half trace to an unresolved V gene, and the reason for the others is unknown. The sample includes more than 150,000 clones, with 82% observed a single time. Around 6.6% of the sample comes from the top ten. The sample comprised PBMCs. The source is a woman aged 50 to 60 in good health and CMV-seropositive.

The V and J genes are TRBV2 and TRBJ1-2; tentatively, D is TRBD1 (5 bases). Germline V gene sequence: CDR1 SNHLY, CDR2 FYNNEI. Trimming pared 7 bases from V and 4 bases from J, leaving 16 bases between. CDR3 length: 14 amino acids. Here the CDR3 DNA reads TGTGCCAGCAACACGGGGGGGGATGCCTATGGCTACACCTTC. The encoded protein is CASNTGGDAYGYTF.

The chain combines TRBV29-1 with TRBJ2-2; D is perhaps TRBD1 (6 bases). CDR1 SQVTM and CDR2 ANQGSEA come from the germline V gene. The CDR3 runs 13 residues. Trimming removed 8 bases from V and 3 bases from J, with 13 bases in between. As DNA, the CDR3 is TGCAGCTCCAGGGGTTTAGACACCGGGGAGCTGTTTTTT. Translation gives CSSRGLDTGELFF.

The rearrangement uses TRBV9 and TRBJ2-1; tentative D call: TRBD2 (6 bases). V was trimmed by 3 bases and J by 3 bases, leaving 16 bases between them. This CDR3 has 16 amino acids. Germline lookup yields CDR1 SGDLS and CDR2 YYNGEE. The CDR3 DNA reads as TGTGCCAGCAGCGCGTCCTCGGGACTCAACTACAATGAGCAGTTCTTC. Translated, it gives CASSASSGLNYNEQFF.

The rearrangement links TRBV4-2 to TRBJ2-7; maybe TRBD2 (6 bases). V was shortened by 1 base and J by 2 bases, with 9 bases between the two germline ends. This CDR3 contains 14 residues. Germline CDR1 LGHNA, CDR2 YNFKEQ. The CDR3 spells CASSQAAGTYEQYF. In DNA, the CDR3 is TGTGCCAGCAGCCAAGCGGCGGGGACCTACGAGCAGTACTTC.

J is TRBJ2-4 and V is TRBV5-6, with D unclear. Germline V lookup: CDR1 SGHDT, CDR2 YYEEEE. CDR3 length: 15 residues. Trimming cost V 2 bases and J 1 base, with 10 bases left between them. The CDR3 region has the DNA TGTGCCAGCAGCTTTACCAGTGTTGCCAAAAACATTCAGTACTTC. Amino acid sequence: CASSFTSVAKNIQYF.

The chain combines TRBV5-4 with TRBJ2-7; 8 bases are shared with TRBD2. The CDR3 is 15 residues long. Germline V gene lookup returns CDR1 SGHNT and CDR2 YYREEE (reference sequence). The V and J ends lost 0 bases and 2 bases, in that order; junction bases with no gene match: 4. In nucleotides, the CDR3 is TGTGCCAGCAGCTTGGGTGCGGGGGGTACCTACGAGCAGTACTTC. The encoded protein is CASSLGAGGTYEQYF.

The chain uses TRBV5-1 and TRBJ2-1; 7 nucleotides match TRBD1. CDR1 is SGHRS and CDR2 is YFSETQ in the germline V gene. The V and J ends lost 4 bases and 4 bases, in that order; junction bases with no gene match: 5. The CDR3 contains 14 residues. CDR3 DNA sequence: TGCGCCAGCAGCAGAGGGACAGTATACAATGAGCAGTTCTTC. It encodes CASSRGTVYNEQFF.

V is TRBV30 and J is TRBJ1-5, with D possibly matching TRBD1 (6 bases). The CDR3 runs to 15 residues. Trimming took off 3 bases at V and 4 bases at J, with 16 bases between the two ends. The germline V gene has CDR1 GTSNPN and CDR2 SVGIG (reference sequence). The CDR3: CAWSAQGLWNQPQHF. CDR3 in DNA: TGTGCCTGGAGCGCACAGGGCCTTTGGAATCAGCCCCAGCATTTT.